A single sample is the source of the 4 T cell receptor beta chains below, sequenced in a study of T cells in Graves' hyperthyroidism and ophthalmopathy. The CDR3 regions of TCR beta were amplified from RNA transcripts. HTBI primers were employed in a first-round RT-PCR of the TCR CDR3. TCRdb ran MiXCR on the multiplex PCR reads and lists one entry per CDR3 protein. The table shows about 580,000 distinct CDR3 sequences, with about 15% occurring only once. Sequenced material: blood. The receptors come from a woman aged 25 to 39 with Graves' hyperthyroidism that later progressed to Graves' ophthalmopathy.

This clonotype occurred many times. V and J are TRBV7-9 and TRBJ1-4; 7 nucleotides align to TRBD1. Per the germline V gene, CDR1 is SEHNR and CDR2 is FQNEAQ (reference sequence). This CDR3 spans 16 amino acids. Unmatched junction bases numbered 4, after V lost 0 bases and J lost 3 bases. CDR3: CASSLAAGQPNEKLFF. The CDR3 DNA is TGTGCCAGCAGCTTAGCGGCGGGACAGCCTAATGAAAAACTGTTTTTT.

This clonotype was seen at least ten times. V gene TRBV2 combines with J gene TRBJ2-2; TRBD2 matches 9 bases. V shed 6 bases and J 6 bases; nucleotides not matched to a gene: 5. CDR1 and CDR2 (germline): SNHLY, FYNNEI. The CDR3 spans 14 residues. The CDR3 DNA is TGTGCCAGCAGGGGACTAGCACAAGCCGGGGAGCTGTTTTTT. Amino acids: CASRGLAQAGELFF.

CDR3 bases: TGTGCCAGCAGTTACATGGCGACGGGGCCTCTGGATGGCTACACCTTC. This translates into CASSYMATGPLDGYTF. The chain is built from TRBV6-2 or TRBV6-3 and TRBJ1-2; D is perhaps TRBD1 (5 bases). Germline V gene lookup returns CDR1 MNHEY and CDR2 SVGEGT. V was clipped by 2 bases and J by 6 bases, with 19 bases between them. CDR3 length: 16 amino acids.

V usage is TRBV9 and J usage is TRBJ1-6, with 8 bases matching TRBD1. Trimming took 0 bases from V and 7 from J; bases not matched to a gene: 3. Germline CDR1 and CDR2: SGDLS and YYNGEE. The CDR3 loop spans 15 amino acids. This CDR3 reads CASSVEGTGNSPLHF. The CDR3 region has the DNA TGTGCCAGCAGCGTAGAAGGGACAGGCAATTCACCCCTCCACTTT. Together with reference TRBV9 and TRBJ1-6, the CDR3 gives the full variable domain: DSGVTQTPKHLITATGQRVTLRCSPRSGDLSVYWYQQSLDQGLQFLIQYYNGEERAKGNILERFSAQQFPDLHSELNLSSLELGDSALYFCASSVEGTGNSPLHFGNGTRLTVT.